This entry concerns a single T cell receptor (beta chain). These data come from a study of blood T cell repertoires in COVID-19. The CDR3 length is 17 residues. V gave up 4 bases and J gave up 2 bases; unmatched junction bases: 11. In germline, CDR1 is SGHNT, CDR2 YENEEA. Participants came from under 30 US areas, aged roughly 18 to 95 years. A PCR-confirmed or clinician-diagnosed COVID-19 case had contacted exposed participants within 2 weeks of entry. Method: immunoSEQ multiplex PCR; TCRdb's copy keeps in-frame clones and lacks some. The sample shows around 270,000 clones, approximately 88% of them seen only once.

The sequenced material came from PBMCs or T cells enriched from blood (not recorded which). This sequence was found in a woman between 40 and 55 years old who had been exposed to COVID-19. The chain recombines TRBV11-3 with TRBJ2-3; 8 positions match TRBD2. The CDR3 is CASSSQLGLGNTDTQYF. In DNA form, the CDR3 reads TGTGCCAGCAGCTCACAACTGGGACTAGGAAACACAGATACGCAGTATTTT. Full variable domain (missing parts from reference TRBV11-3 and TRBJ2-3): EAGVVQSPRYKIIEKKQPVAFWCNPISGHNTLYWYLQNLGQGPELLIRYENEEAVDDSQLPKDRFSAERLKGVDSTLKIQPAELGDSAVYLCASSSQLGLGNTDTQYFGPGTRLTVL.